Below, 24 T cell receptor beta chains from the same sample are listed, as sequenced in a study of healthy donors' naive CD4 and CD8 T cells. TCR libraries were built from about 500 ng of total RNA by linear amplification. TCRdb recomputed calls from the reads with MiXCR, one row per CDR3 protein. There are about 180,000 distinct CDR3 sequences in the sample; around 70% occur only once, and 2.3% lies in the top ten. Sequenced material: naive CD4+ and CD8+ T cells sorted from blood, pooled from several donors. The origin of the receptors is a pool of human donors in good health; the sample pools cells from several healthy donors.

This clonotype occurred a few times. This chain links TRBV6-1 with TRBJ2-4; D uncertain. The germline V gene has CDR1 MNHNS and CDR2 SASEGT. Trimming cost V 6 bases and J 1 base, with 13 bases left between them. CDR3 length: 15 residues. The CDR3 coding sequence is TGTGCCAGCAGGACCGCCTTATCGGCCAAAAACATTCAGTACTTC. Its protein product is CASRTALSAKNIQYF.

The chain is built from TRBV30 and TRBJ2-5, with D uncertain. This CDR3 has 12 residues. The V end was cut by 3 bases, the J end by 1 base, with 6 bases between. CDR1 GTSNPN and CDR2 SVGIG come from the germline V gene (reference sequence). CDR3 in DNA: TGTGCCTGGAGCAGTGTCCAAGAGACCCAGTACTTC. As protein: CAWSSVQETQYF.

The chain is built from TRBV28 and TRBJ1-5, with TRBD1 as a possible D gene (5 bases). This CDR3 has 12 residues. V was clipped by 8 bases and J by 5 bases, with 10 bases between them. The germline V gene has CDR1 MDHEN and CDR2 SYDVKM. In DNA form, the CDR3 reads TGTGCCAGCGCTAGGGGTTATCAGCCCCAGCATTTT. Its translation: CASARGYQPQHF.

This clonotype was counted a single time. This chain links TRBV29-1 with TRBJ1-1; D not certain. The V end was cut by 6 bases, the J end by 6 bases, with 11 bases between. This CDR3 contains 11 residues. Germline-derived CDR1 and CDR2 are SQVTM and ANQGSEA. CDR3 protein: CSVDIGPEAFF. The CDR3 DNA reads TGCAGCGTCGACATTGGGCCTGAAGCTTTCTTT.

A single count supports this clonotype. The chain links TRBV6-5 to TRBJ1-2; TRBD1 might be the D (6 bases). The CDR3 sequence is 15 residues long. CDR1 is MNHEY, CDR2 SVGAGI, per germline. Trimming shortened V by 0 bases and J by 4 bases, and 12 bases separated the two germline ends. The CDR3 coding sequence is TGTGCCAGCAGTTACTCGAGTCCAGGGGTCTATGGCTACACCTTC. Protein sequence: CASSYSSPGVYGYTF.

The chain links TRBV11-1 to TRBJ2-4; D gene ambiguous. The V end was cut by 5 bases, the J end by 0 bases, with 8 bases between. The CDR3 is 14 residues long. Germline V gene data show CDR1 as SGHAT and CDR2 as FQDESV (reference sequence). CDR3 coding DNA: TGTGCCAGCAGCCCAAGCCCAGCCAAAAACATTCAGTACTTC. This codes for CASSPSPAKNIQYF.

The V and J genes are TRBV12-3 or TRBV12-4 and TRBJ2-5; perhaps TRBD2 as D (6 bases). Between the trimmed V and J ends, which lost 5 bases and 2 bases, there was a span of 15 bases. The CDR3 sequence is 15 residues long. The CDR3 region is CASSKEASAQETQYF. The CDR3 DNA is TGTGCCAGCAGTAAGGAGGCTAGCGCACAAGAGACCCAGTACTTC.

Details on this clonotype: At one end the junction does not follow the germline gene, possibly because of a read error. The chain carries TRBV18 and TRBJ2-5; D remains unclear. Germline CDR1 KGHSH, CDR2 LQKENI. This CDR3 region has 11 residues. This CDR3 is CASSPASQKHF. The CDR3 region has the DNA TGTGCCAGCTCACCAGCGAGCCAGAAGCACTTC.

The chain employs TRBV6-2 or TRBV6-3 and TRBJ2-1, with unresolved D. From germline, CDR1 is MNHEY and CDR2 SVGEGT. Trimming shortened V by 4 bases and J by 5 bases, and 9 bases separated the two germline ends. The CDR3 length is 13 residues. CDR3 loop: CASSSGPNNEQFF. CDR3 coding DNA: TGTGCCAGCAGTTCTGGGCCGAACAATGAGCAGTTCTTC.

This clonotype appeared a single time. V and J are TRBV10-3 and TRBJ2-1, with D perhaps matching TRBD1 or TRBD2 (5 bases each). Trimming took 0 bases from V and 8 from J, leaving 8 bases between them. The CDR3 consists of 13 residues. Germline CDR1 is ENHRY and CDR2 is SYGVKD. The CDR3 nucleotides read TGTGCCATCAGTGAGTCGAGGGGCGATGAGCAGTTCTTC. Amino acid sequence: CAISESRGDEQFF.

This rearrangement joins TRBV6-5 to TRBJ2-5; 12 nucleotides agree with TRBD2. The CDR3 extends over 16 amino acids. Germline V gives CDR1 MNHEY, CDR2 SVGAGI. V dropped 6 bases and J dropped 2; count of bases not matched to a gene: 7. CDR3 region: CASSRLAGGFQETQYF. The CDR3 nucleotides read TGTGCCAGCAGCCGGCTAGCGGGAGGGTTTCAAGAGACCCAGTACTTC.

This clonotype occurred once. This chain links TRBV6-5 with TRBJ2-7; possibly TRBD1 or TRBD2 for D (5 bases each). The CDR3 is 17 residues long. The V end lost 7 bases, the J end lost 0 bases, and 22 bases lay between the germline ends. The germline V gene encodes CDR1 MNHEY and CDR2 SVGAGI. The CDR3 spells CASNEAPLSGTSYEQYF. The CDR3 region has the DNA TGTGCCAGCAATGAAGCTCCCTTATCCGGGACCTCCTACGAGCAGTACTTC.

J is TRBJ2-1 and V is TRBV6-2 or TRBV6-3; perhaps TRBD1 as D (6 bases). The CDR3 contains 16 residues. CDR1 MNHEY and CDR2 SVGEGT come from the germline V gene. V lost 0 bases and J 4 bases, leaving 13 bases between the germline ends. This CDR3 reads CASSYSREGGYNEQFF. Here the CDR3 DNA reads TGTGCCAGCAGTTACTCCCGGGAAGGGGGATACAATGAGCAGTTCTTC.

The chain links TRBV6-2 or TRBV6-3 to TRBJ2-7; D gene uncertain. This CDR3 contains 13 residues. CDR1 MNHEY and CDR2 SVGEGT come from the germline V gene. Trimming left V 2 bases short and J 6 bases short, with 11 bases between. CDR3 DNA: TGTGCCAGCAGTTACACCCCCAAGGGCGAGCAGTACTTC. Its translation is CASSYTPKGEQYF.

This clonotype was observed a few times. V is TRBV29-1 and J is TRBJ1-2; 11 bases line up with TRBD1. The germline V gene encodes CDR1 SQVTM and CDR2 ANQGSEA. The V and J ends lost 0 bases and 4 bases, in that order; junction bases with no gene match: 16. The CDR3 spans 19 residues. In DNA form, the CDR3 reads TGCAGCGTTGAAGATCATGGTGTCGGGACAGGGGGAAGTTCCTATGGCTACACCTTC. It codes for CSVEDHGVGTGGSSYGYTF.

The rearrangement uses TRBV28 and TRBJ2-1; 9 bases align to TRBD1. The V gene's germline CDR1 is MDHEN and CDR2 SYDVKM. The junction had 4 bases not matched to a gene; V was cut back by 7 bases and J by 6 bases. This CDR3 is 13 amino acids long. The CDR3 DNA follows: TGTGCCAGCAAGACAGGGGGATTCAATGAGCAGTTCTTC. It is translated as CASKTGGFNEQFF.

This sequence joins TRBV4-3 and TRBJ1-2, with 7 nucleotides matching TRBD1. Per germline, CDR1 LGHNA and CDR2 YSLEER. The CDR3 consists of 15 residues. Germline trimming cut 2 bases from V and 5 bases from J; bases unmatched to any gene: 8. Here the CDR3 reads CASSQRQGVDYGYTF. The CDR3 DNA follows: TGCGCCAGCAGCCAACGGCAGGGGGTGGATTATGGCTACACCTTC.

J is TRBJ1-2 and V is TRBV27; D is unclear. V lost 0 bases, J lost 6 bases, and 11 bases lay in between. This CDR3 comprises 14 residues. Germline CDR1 is MNHEY and CDR2 is SMNVEV (reference sequence). Written as DNA, the CDR3 is TGTGCCAGCAGTTTATCGAGGAGGGCTGATGGCTACACCTTC. Encoded protein: CASSLSRRADGYTF.

This clonotype was seen more than once but under ten times. This rearrangement joins TRBV5-5 to TRBJ2-6; unclear D gene. This CDR3 has 15 amino acids. Germline loops: CDR1 SGHKS, CDR2 YYEKEE (reference sequence). Trimming took 5 bases from V and 3 from J, leaving 12 bases between them. Here the CDR3 DNA reads TGTGCCAGCAGTTCCTTGGTTGGTGGGGCCAACGTCCTGACTTTC. This codes for CASSSLVGGANVLTF.

This clonotype was found a few times. This chain links TRBV29-1 with TRBJ1-2; 7 nucleotides align to TRBD1. Trimming removed 6 bases from V and 8 bases from J; junction bases left unmatched: 12. Per germline, CDR1 SQVTM and CDR2 ANQGSEA. CDR3 length: 13 amino acids. The CDR3 reads CSVDSDRTRGYTF. The CDR3 region has the DNA TGCAGCGTCGACTCGGACAGGACAAGAGGCTACACCTTC.

The chain has TRBV5-4 and TRBJ2-3; unclear D gene. CDR1 and CDR2 (germline): SGHNT, YYREEE (reference sequence). V shed 1 base and J shed 0 bases, with 9 bases lying between them. This CDR3 spans 15 amino acids. The DNA for the CDR3 is TGTGCCAGCAGCTTGCCCGCTTCTAGCACAGATACGCAGTATTTT. Its translation is CASSLPASSTDTQYF.

This clonotype showed up just a few times. This chain uses TRBV12-3 or TRBV12-4 with TRBJ2-1; a weak D match, TRBD2 (6 bases). The CDR3 is 12 residues long. V lost 5 bases and J lost 10, with 12 bases in between. CDR3 residues: CASSPGTREQFF. As DNA, the CDR3 is TGTGCCAGCAGTCCCGGGACTCGGGAGCAGTTCTTC.

This chain joins TRBV14 and TRBJ1-2, with D hard to call. The CDR3 is 13 amino acids. Germline CDR1 SGHDN, CDR2 FVKESK. Trimming took off 4 bases at V and 4 bases at J, with 10 bases between the two ends. CDR3 sequence (DNA): TGTGCCAGCAGCCTGACTCTCGTCTATGGCTACACCTTC. Its protein product is CASSLTLVYGYTF.

This chain connects TRBV19 to TRBJ1-6; TRBD1 aligns across 7 bases. The length of the CDR3 is 11 residues. CDR1 LNHDA and CDR2 SQIVND come from the germline V gene (reference sequence). The ends lost 10 bases at V and 13 bases at J; junction bases unmatched: 7. The CDR3 nucleotides are TGTGCCACCCGGACAGGAGGCCCCCTCCACTTT. Its protein is CATRTGGPLHF.